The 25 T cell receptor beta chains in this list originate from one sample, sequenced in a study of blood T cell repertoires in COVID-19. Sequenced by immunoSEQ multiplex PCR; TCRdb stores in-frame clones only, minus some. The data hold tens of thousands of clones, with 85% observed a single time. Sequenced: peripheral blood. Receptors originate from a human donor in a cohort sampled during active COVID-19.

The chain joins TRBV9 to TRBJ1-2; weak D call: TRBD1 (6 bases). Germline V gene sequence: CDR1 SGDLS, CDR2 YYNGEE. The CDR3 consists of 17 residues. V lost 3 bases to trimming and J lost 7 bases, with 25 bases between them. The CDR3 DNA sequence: TGTGCCAGCAGCGCCCCGCAAGGGGAGACAGGACTAGGTGGCTACACCTTC. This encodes CASSAPQGETGLGGYTF.

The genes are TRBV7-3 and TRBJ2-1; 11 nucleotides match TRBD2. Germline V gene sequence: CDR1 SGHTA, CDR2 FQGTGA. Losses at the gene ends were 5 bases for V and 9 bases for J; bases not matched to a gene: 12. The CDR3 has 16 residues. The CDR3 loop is CASSRSKTSGSGEQFF. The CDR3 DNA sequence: TGTGCCAGCAGCCGTTCCAAAACTAGCGGGAGTGGTGAGCAGTTCTTC.

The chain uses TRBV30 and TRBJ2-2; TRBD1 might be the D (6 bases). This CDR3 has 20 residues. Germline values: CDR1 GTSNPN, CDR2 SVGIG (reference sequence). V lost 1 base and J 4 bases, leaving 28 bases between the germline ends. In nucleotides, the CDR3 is TGTGCCTGGAGTGCATATCTCCCCACAGGGAAGGCCTCGAGCACCGGGGAGCTGTTTTTT. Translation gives CAWSAYLPTGKASSTGELFF. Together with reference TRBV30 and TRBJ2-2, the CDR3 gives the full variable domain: SQTIHQWPATLVQPVGSPLSLECTVEGTSNPNLYWYRQAAGRGLQLLFYSVGIGQISSEVPQNLSASRPQDRQFILSSKKLLLSDSGFYLCAWSAYLPTGKASSTGELFFGEGSRLTVL.

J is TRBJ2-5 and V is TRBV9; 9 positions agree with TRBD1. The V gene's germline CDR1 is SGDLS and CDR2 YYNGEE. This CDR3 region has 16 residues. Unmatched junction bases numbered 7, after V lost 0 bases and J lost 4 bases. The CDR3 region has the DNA TGTGCCAGCAGCGTAGACAGGGGGCTGTGGGGAGAGACCCAGTACTTC. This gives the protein CASSVDRGLWGETQYF.

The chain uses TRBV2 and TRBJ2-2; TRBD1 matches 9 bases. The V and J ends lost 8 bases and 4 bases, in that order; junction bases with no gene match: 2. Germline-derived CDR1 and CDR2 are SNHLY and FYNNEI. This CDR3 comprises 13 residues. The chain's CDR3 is CASEGQGTGELFF. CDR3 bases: TGTGCCAGCGAGGGACAGGGCACCGGGGAGCTGTTTTTT.

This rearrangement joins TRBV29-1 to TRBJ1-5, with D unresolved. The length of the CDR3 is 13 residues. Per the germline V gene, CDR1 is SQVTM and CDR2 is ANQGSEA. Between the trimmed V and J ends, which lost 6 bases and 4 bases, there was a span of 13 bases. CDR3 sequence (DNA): TGCAGCGTCGGCTCAGGATCGAATCAGCCCCAGCATTTT. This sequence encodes CSVGSGSNQPQHF. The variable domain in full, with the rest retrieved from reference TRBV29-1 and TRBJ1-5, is SAVISQKPSRDICQRGTSLTIQCQVDSQVTMMFWYRQQPGQSLTLIATANQGSEATYESGFVIDKFPISRPNLTFSTLTVSNMSPEDSSIYLCSVGSGSNQPQHFGDGTRLSIL.

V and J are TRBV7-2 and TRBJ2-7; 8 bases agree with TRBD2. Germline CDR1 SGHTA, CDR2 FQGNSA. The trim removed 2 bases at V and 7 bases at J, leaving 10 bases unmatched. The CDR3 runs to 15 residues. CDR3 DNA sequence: TGTGCCAGCAGCTTATTTTCGGGAGGGCTTCTGGAGCAGTACTTC. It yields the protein CASSLFSGGLLEQYF.

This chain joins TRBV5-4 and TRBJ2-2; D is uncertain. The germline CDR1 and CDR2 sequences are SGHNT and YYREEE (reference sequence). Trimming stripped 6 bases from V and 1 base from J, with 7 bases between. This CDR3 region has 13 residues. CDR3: CASNSMNTGELFF. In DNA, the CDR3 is TGTGCCAGCAATTCTATGAACACCGGGGAGCTGTTTTTT. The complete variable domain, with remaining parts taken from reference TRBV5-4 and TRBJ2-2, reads ETGVTQSPTHLIKTRGQQVTLRCSSQSGHNTVSWYQQALGQGPQFIFQYYREEENGRGNFPPRFSGLQFPNYSSELNVNALELDDSALYLCASNSMNTGELFFGEGSRLTVL.

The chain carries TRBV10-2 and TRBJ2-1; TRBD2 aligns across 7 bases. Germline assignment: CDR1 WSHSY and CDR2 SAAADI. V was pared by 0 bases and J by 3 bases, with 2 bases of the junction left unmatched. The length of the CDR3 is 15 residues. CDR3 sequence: CASSESGGSYNEQFF. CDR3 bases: TGCGCCAGCAGTGAGTCGGGCGGGAGCTACAATGAGCAGTTCTTC.

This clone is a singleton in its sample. The CDR3 here is CASSVDAGTHYEQYF. DNA of the CDR3: TGTGCCAGCAGCGTCGACGCCGGGACACACTACGAGCAGTACTTC. V gene TRBV7-2 combines with J gene TRBJ2-7, with D possibly TRBD1 on 6 matching bases. Germline V gives CDR1 SGHTA, CDR2 FQGNSA. There are 15 residues in the CDR3. V dropped 5 bases and J dropped 3 bases, with 17 bases sitting between them.

The CDR3 loop is CASSLRIGVSSNYGYTF. CDR3 DNA sequence: TGTGCCAGTAGTCTACGGATAGGGGTTTCATCTAACTATGGCTACACCTTC. This rearrangement joins TRBV19 to TRBJ1-2, with D perhaps TRBD1 (5 bases). Germline CDR1 reads LNHDA; CDR2 reads SQIVND (reference sequence). V lost 5 bases to trimming and J lost 0 bases, with 19 bases between them. The CDR3 totals 17 residues.

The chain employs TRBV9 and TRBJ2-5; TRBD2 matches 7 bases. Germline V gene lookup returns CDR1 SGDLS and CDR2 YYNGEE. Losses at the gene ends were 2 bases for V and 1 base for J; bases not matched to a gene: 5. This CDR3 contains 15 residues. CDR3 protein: CASSVISGPQETQYF. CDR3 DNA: TGTGCCAGCAGCGTGATTAGCGGGCCCCAAGAGACCCAGTACTTC.

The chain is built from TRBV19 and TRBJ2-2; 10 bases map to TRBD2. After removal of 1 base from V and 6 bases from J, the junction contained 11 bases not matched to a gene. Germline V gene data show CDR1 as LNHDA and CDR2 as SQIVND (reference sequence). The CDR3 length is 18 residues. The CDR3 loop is CASSIAPSGRNSAGELFF. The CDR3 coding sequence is TGTGCCAGTAGTATAGCTCCTAGCGGGAGAAATTCGGCCGGGGAGCTGTTTTTT. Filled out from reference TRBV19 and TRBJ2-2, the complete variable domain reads DGGITQSPKYLFRKEGQNVTLSCEQNLNHDAMYWYRQDPGQGLRLIYYSQIVNDFQKGDIAEGYSVSREKKESFPLTVTSAQKNPTAFYLCASSIAPSGRNSAGELFFGEGSRLTVL.

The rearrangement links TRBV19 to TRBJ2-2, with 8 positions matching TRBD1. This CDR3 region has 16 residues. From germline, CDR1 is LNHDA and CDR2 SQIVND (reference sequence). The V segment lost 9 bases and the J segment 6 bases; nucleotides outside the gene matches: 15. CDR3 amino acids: CASSLPGTGSPGELFF. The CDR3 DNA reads TGTGCCAGCAGCCTCCCCGGGACAGGTTCCCCCGGGGAGCTGTTTTTT.

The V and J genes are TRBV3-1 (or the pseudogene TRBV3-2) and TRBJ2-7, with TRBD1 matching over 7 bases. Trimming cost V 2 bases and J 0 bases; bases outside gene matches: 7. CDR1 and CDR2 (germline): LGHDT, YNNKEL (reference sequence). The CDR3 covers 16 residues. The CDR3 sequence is CASSQQGQPFSYEQYF. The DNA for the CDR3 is TGTGCCAGCAGCCAACAGGGACAGCCTTTCTCCTACGAGCAGTACTTC.

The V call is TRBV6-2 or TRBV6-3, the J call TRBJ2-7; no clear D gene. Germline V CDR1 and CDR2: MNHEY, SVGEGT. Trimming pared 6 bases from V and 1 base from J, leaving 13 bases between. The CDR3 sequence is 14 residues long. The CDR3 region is CASSEAGYSYEQYF. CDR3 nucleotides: TGTGCCAGCAGCGAGGCCGGATATTCCTACGAGCAGTACTTC.

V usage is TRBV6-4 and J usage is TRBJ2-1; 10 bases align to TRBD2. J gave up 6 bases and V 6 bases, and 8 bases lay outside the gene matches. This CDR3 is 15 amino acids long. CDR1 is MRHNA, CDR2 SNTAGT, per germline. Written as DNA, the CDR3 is TGTGCCAGCAGGGCGACTAGCGGGTTAATCAATGAGCAGTTCTTC. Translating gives CASRATSGLINEQFF.

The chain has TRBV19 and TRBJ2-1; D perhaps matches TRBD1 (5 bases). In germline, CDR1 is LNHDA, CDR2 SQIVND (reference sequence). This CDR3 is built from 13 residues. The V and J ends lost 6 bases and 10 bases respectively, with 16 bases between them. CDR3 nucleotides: TGTGCCAGTAGCGCGGCAGGGCGATCCGAGCAGTTCTTC. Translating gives CASSAAGRSEQFF.

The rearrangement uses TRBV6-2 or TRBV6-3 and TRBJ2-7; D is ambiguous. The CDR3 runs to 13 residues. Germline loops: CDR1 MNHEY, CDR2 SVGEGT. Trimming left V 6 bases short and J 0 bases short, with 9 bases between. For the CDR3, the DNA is TGTGCCAGCAGCTCATTTTCCTCCTACGAGCAGTACTTC. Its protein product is CASSSFSSYEQYF.

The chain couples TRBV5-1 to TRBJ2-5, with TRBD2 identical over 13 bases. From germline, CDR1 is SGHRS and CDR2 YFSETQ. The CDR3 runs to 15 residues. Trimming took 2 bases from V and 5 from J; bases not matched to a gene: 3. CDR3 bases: TGCGCCAGCAGCTTTACTAGCGGGAGGGGTGAGACCCAGTACTTC. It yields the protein CASSFTSGRGETQYF.

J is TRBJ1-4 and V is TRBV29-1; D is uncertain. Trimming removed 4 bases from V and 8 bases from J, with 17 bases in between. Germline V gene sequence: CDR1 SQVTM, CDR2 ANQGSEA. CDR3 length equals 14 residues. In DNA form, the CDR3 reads TGCAGCGTTGGTAGCGGAGGGTTTGACGAAAAACTGTTTTTT. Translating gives CSVGSGGFDEKLFF.

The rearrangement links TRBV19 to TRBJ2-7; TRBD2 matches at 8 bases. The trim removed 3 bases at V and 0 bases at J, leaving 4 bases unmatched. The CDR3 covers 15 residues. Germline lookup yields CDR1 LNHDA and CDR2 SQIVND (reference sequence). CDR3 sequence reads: CASSIGAGGSYEQYF. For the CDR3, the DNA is TGTGCCAGTAGTATTGGGGCGGGAGGCTCCTACGAGCAGTACTTC. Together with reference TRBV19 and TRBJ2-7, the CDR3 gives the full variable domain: DGGITQSPKYLFRKEGQNVTLSCEQNLNHDAMYWYRQDPGQGLRLIYYSQIVNDFQKGDIAEGYSVSREKKESFPLTVTSAQKNPTAFYLCASSIGAGGSYEQYFGPGTRLTVT.

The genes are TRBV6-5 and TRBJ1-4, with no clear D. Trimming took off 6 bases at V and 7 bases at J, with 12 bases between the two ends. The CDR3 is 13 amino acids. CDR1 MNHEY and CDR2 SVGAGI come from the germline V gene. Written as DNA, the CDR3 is TGTGCCAGCAGCCAGAGGGAGGCTGAAAAACTGTTTTTT. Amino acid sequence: CASSQREAEKLFF.

CDR3 loop: CSASGTSGRLVETQYF. CDR3 DNA: TGCAGTGCTAGTGGGACTAGCGGGAGATTGGTAGAGACCCAGTACTTC. This rearrangement joins TRBV20-1 to TRBJ2-5, with 14 bases aligning to TRBD2. From germline, CDR1 is DFQATT and CDR2 SNEGSKA (reference sequence). The CDR3 covers 16 residues. V was pared by 3 bases and J by 4 bases, with 7 bases of the junction left unmatched.

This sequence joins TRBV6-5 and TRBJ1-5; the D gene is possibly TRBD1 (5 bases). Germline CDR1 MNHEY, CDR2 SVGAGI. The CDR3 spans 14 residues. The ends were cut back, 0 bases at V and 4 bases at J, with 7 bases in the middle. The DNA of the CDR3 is TGTGCCAGCAGTTACTCGACAGCAAATCAGCCCCAGCATTTT. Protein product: CASSYSTANQPQHF.